This record looks at one T cell receptor beta chain sequence and its context. This sample was taken from a study of blood T cell repertoires in COVID-19. Across the whole study: PBMCs, B-cell-depleted T cells, or T cells were the source of the cDNA or gDNA that made up the material.

The table came from immunoSEQ multiplex PCR; TCRdb's copy has only in-frame clones and leaves some out. The table records 200,000 to 250,000 clones, 70% to 90% of them present only once. CDR1 is MNHEY and CDR2 is SMNVEV in the germline V gene (reference sequence). Trimming took off 2 bases at V and 3 bases at J, with 10 bases between the two ends. The length of the CDR3 is 15 residues. Sequencing was performed on peripheral blood. The rearrangement links TRBV27 to TRBJ1-4; D not certain. The sequence was obtained from a woman younger than 30 who had recovered from COVID-19. CDR3 region: CASSLQAYPNEKLFF. CDR3 nucleotide sequence: TGTGCCAGCAGTTTACAGGCGTATCCTAATGAAAAACTGTTTTTT. The complete variable domain, with remaining parts taken from reference TRBV27 and TRBJ1-4, reads EAQVTQNPRYLITVTGKKLTVTCSQNMNHEYMSWYRQDPGLGLRQIYYSMNVEVTDKGDVPEGYKVSRKEKRNFPLILESPSPNQTSLYFCASSLQAYPNEKLFFGSGTQLSVL.